In its sample, the clone carrying this T cell receptor (beta chain) was seen a few times. Its target is unknown. The data belong to a study of T cells in Graves' hyperthyroidism and ophthalmopathy. The study's findings and limits: Most clonotypes expanded in the thyroid (above 0.001) were also present in blood.

Amplification of TCR beta CDR3 regions was performed using RNA transcripts as template. Using the HTBI primer set, a first-round RT-PCR was run on the TCR CDR3. TCRdb called the multiplex PCR reads again in MiXCR, with one record for every CDR3 protein. The data show about 720,000 distinct CDR3 sequences, 15% to 20% seen once. Thyroid ultrasound and orbital computed tomography, with clinical symptoms and serum thyroxine and TRAb, informed diagnoses. V dropped 6 bases and J dropped 4; count of bases not matched to a gene: 9. Germline V gene data show CDR1 as MNHNS and CDR2 as SASEGT. CDR3 length equals 15 residues.

Sample: blood. The TCR comes from a man between 18 and 35 years old with Graves' hyperthyroidism. The gene calls are TRBV6-1 and TRBJ2-1; 7 bases are shared with TRBD2. CDR3 in amino acids: CASSEREERYNEQFF. CDR3 DNA sequence: TGTGCCAGCAGCGAACGGGAGGAACGGTACAATGAGCAGTTCTTC.